This T cell receptor (beta chain) was retrieved from a study of T cell changes during pregnancy in multiple sclerosis. Some clones are missing from TCRdb's copy, which holds only in-frame ones; the method was immunoSEQ multiplex PCR. The table lists some 22,000 clones, around 85% of them singletons. With 2 bases removed from V and 1 base from J, the gap between germline ends came to 9 bases. The CDR3 covers 14 residues. The rearrangement links TRBV23-1 to TRBJ2-7; the D gene is possibly TRBD2 (6 bases). TRBV23-1 is filed as an ORF, its function uncertain. This TCR came from a female donor with multiple sclerosis, enrolled in a pregnancy study. The sequences come from CD8+ T cells from peripheral blood mononuclear cells, collected before pregnancy. The CDR3 spells CASSQGTRSYEQYF. In DNA, the CDR3 is TGCGCCAGCAGTCAAGGGACTCGATCCTACGAGCAGTACTTC.